This T cell receptor beta chain was captured by sequencing in a study of low-dose radiotherapy and immunotherapy resistance in tumors. At the level of the study: Patients of Cohort 1 had 0.5 Gy fractions every 2 weeks, which summed to 6.5 Gy.

Documented time point: before trial treatment. Donors were administered nivolumab, ipilimumab, aspirin and low-dose cyclophosphamide, together with low-dose radiotherapy. Patients eligible had advanced solid tumors without tumor-infiltrating lymphocytes. Alpha- and beta-chain coverage of first-strand cDNA came from TRAV- and TRBV-specific primers. With a V-primer adapter and a constant-region primer, TCRs were amplified for around 21 PCR cycles. In vitro transcription served to amplify the mRNA that had been isolated. TCRdb ran MiXCR on the reads and lists one entry per CDR3 protein. The table includes about 64,000 distinct CDR3 sequences, 26% detected once. The V gene's germline CDR1 is SGHRS and CDR2 YFSETQ. The V segment lost 0 bases and the J segment 5 bases; nucleotides outside the gene matches: 7. This CDR3 has 18 amino acids.

The chain uses TRBV5-1 and TRBJ2-1, with 14 bases matching TRBD2. The input for sequencing was PBMCs, taken before treatment. The receptor comes from a male donor with rectosigmoid adenocarcinoma. CDR3 amino acids: CASSLGMTSGRENNEQFF. As DNA, the CDR3 is TGCGCCAGCAGCTTGGGAATGACTAGCGGGAGGGAGAACAATGAGCAGTTCTTC.